Each of the 9 T cell receptor beta chains below was sequenced from the same sample in a study of blood T cell repertoires in COVID-19. Repertoires were generated with immunoSEQ multiplex PCR, while TCRdb's copy carries only in-frame clones and drops some. The table has roughly 230,000 clones, around 89% seen once; the top ten hold 1.7%. Sample: peripheral blood. Every receptor here comes from a man aged 65 to 85 with acute or convalescent COVID-19.

The V call is TRBV19, the J call TRBJ2-1; 7 bases map to TRBD2. Germline CDR1 is LNHDA and CDR2 is SQIVND (reference sequence). The ends lost 1 base at V and 5 bases at J; junction bases unmatched: 5. This CDR3 comprises 15 residues. CDR3 amino acids: CASSIGDYQNNEQFF. CDR3 DNA sequence: TGTGCCAGTAGTATAGGGGACTATCAAAACAATGAGCAGTTCTTC.

The chain joins TRBV29-1 to TRBJ2-7; D possibly corresponds to TRBD2 (6 bases). Germline loops: CDR1 SQVTM, CDR2 ANQGSEA. V lost 4 bases, J lost 2 bases, and 9 bases lay in between. This CDR3 spans 12 amino acids. CDR3 amino acids: CSVAEGTYEQYF. The CDR3 region has the DNA TGCAGCGTTGCGGAGGGAACCTACGAGCAGTACTTC.

This chain uses TRBV6-5 with TRBJ2-3, with D perhaps matching TRBD1 (5 bases). Between the trimmed V and J ends, which lost 6 bases and 2 bases, there was a span of 12 bases. Germline V gene data show CDR1 as MNHEY and CDR2 as SVGAGI. The CDR3 extends over 14 amino acids. The CDR3 protein is CASSDSRTTDTQYF. Here the CDR3 DNA reads TGTGCCAGCAGCGACAGCAGAACCACAGATACGCAGTATTTT.

This chain connects TRBV6-2 or TRBV6-3 to TRBJ2-5; 8 bases align to TRBD2. Germline loops: CDR1 MNHEY, CDR2 SVGEGT. The V and J ends lost 0 bases and 5 bases, in that order; junction bases with no gene match: 5. The CDR3 consists of 15 residues. The CDR3 bases are TGTGCCAGCAGTTACTCGTTGGGACTAGAGGAGACCCAGTACTTC. Protein product: CASSYSLGLEETQYF.

V usage is TRBV18 and J usage is TRBJ2-6, with TRBD1 matching 9 bases. V shed 1 base, J shed 4 bases, and the junction held 11 bases outside the gene matches. Germline loops: CDR1 KGHSH, CDR2 LQKENI. This CDR3 has 19 residues. Written as DNA, the CDR3 is TGTGCCAGCTCACCACAGGGACAGGGACTACTGGGGGGGGCCAACGTCCTGACTTTC. Translating gives CASSPQGQGLLGGANVLTF.

This clone was recorded at least ten times. The gene calls are TRBV19 and TRBJ2-2; 8 nucleotides match TRBD1. J lost 7 bases, V lost 10 bases, and 11 bases had no gene match. CDR3 length: 14 amino acids. Germline CDR1 is LNHDA and CDR2 is SQIVND (reference sequence). DNA of the CDR3: TGTGCCACCCGTGGGGACAGGAGAATCGGGGAGCTGTTTTTT. Protein product: CATRGDRRIGELFF.

V usage is TRBV2 and J usage is TRBJ2-3; no definite D call. CDR3 length: 13 amino acids. From germline, CDR1 is SNHLY and CDR2 FYNNEI. The germline V and J ends were trimmed by 5 bases and 1 base, with 7 bases remaining between them. As DNA, the CDR3 is TGTGCCAGCAGTCTAGGCGGCACAGATACGCAGTATTTT. Its translation: CASSLGGTDTQYF.

The rearrangement uses TRBV7-3 and TRBJ1-2; 8 nucleotides match TRBD1. V lost 5 bases to trimming and J lost 4 bases; unmatched junction nucleotides: 3. The CDR3 runs to 13 residues. Germline assignment: CDR1 SGHTA and CDR2 FQGTGA. CDR3 bases: TGTGCCAGCAGCCCAGGGGGCGGCTATGGCTACACCTTC. It codes for CASSPGGGYGYTF. The full variable domain, in which reference TRBV7-3 and TRBJ1-2 provide the parts outside the CDR3, is GAGVSQTPSNKVTEKGKYVELRCDPISGHTALYWYRQSLGQGPEFLIYFQGTGAADDSGLPNDRFFAVRPEGSVSTLKIQRTERGDSAVYLCASSPGGGYGYTFGSGTRLTVV.

The chain combines TRBV7-9 with TRBJ2-2, with D hard to call. Deletions cut 0 bases from V and 0 bases from J, with 5 bases between. Looked up from germline, CDR1 is SEHNR and CDR2 is FQNEAQ (reference sequence). CDR3 size: 15 residues. In DNA form, the CDR3 reads TGTGCCAGCAGCTTAGCTAGTGCGAACACCGGGGAGCTGTTTTTT. Amino acids: CASSLASANTGELFF.